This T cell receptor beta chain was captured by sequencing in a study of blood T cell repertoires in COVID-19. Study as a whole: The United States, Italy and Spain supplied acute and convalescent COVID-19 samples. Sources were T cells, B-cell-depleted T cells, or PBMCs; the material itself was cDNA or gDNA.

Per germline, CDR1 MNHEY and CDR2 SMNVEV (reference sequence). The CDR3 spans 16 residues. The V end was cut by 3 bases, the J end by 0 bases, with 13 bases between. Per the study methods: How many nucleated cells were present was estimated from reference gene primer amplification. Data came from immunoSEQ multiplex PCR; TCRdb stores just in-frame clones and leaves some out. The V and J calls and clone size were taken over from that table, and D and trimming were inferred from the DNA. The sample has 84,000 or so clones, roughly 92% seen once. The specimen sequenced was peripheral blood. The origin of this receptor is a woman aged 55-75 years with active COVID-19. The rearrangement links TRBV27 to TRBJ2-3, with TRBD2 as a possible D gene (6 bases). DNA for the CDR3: TGTGCCAGCAGTTTCTTAGTCGGGAGTAGCACAGATACGCAGTATTTT. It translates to CASSFLVGSSTDTQYF.